The 32 T cell receptor beta chains below were found in one sample sequenced in a study of T cells in Graves' hyperthyroidism and ophthalmopathy. Amplified TCR beta CDR3 regions came from RNA transcripts. The HTBI primer set served for first-round RT-PCR of the TCR CDR3. MiXCR, applied by TCRdb to the multiplex PCR reads, yields one record per CDR3 protein. Altogether about 530,000 distinct CDR3 sequences are present, 15% to 20% being singletons, with the ten largest covering about 16%. The sample was blood. The receptors originated from a woman aged 18 to 35 with Graves' ophthalmopathy.

The chain couples TRBV7-2 to TRBJ1-4, with D unclear. The CDR3 extends over 17 amino acids. CDR1 and CDR2 from the germline V gene are SGHTA and FQGNSA. V was clipped by 2 bases and J by 0 bases, with 13 bases between them. This CDR3 reads CASSLFTQPSTNEKLFF. As DNA, the CDR3 is TGTGCCAGCAGCTTATTTACCCAACCCTCAACTAATGAAAAACTGTTTTTT. The full variable domain, with the rest looked up from reference TRBV7-2 and TRBJ1-4, is GAGVSQSPSNKVTEKGKDVELRCDPISGHTALYWYRQSLGQGLEFLIYFQGNSAPDKSGLPSDRFSAERTGGSVSTLTIQRTQQEDSAVYLCASSLFTQPSTNEKLFFGSGTQLSVL.

This chain connects TRBV4-2 to TRBJ2-1; no clear D. Trimming shortened V by 4 bases and J by 2 bases, and 9 bases separated the two germline ends. This CDR3 contains 14 residues. The germline V gene encodes CDR1 LGHNA and CDR2 YNFKEQ. In nucleotides, the CDR3 is TGTGCCAGCAGCCTCTGGGGTCCCTACAATGAGCAGTTCTTC. Its protein is CASSLWGPYNEQFF.

The V gene is TRBV4-1, the J gene TRBJ2-5; TRBD2 matches at 9 bases. CDR1 and CDR2 from the germline V gene are MGHRA and YSYEKL. With 1 base clipped from V and 5 bases from J, the junction kept 8 bases outside the gene matches. The CDR3 consists of 16 residues. The CDR3 nucleotides read TGCGCCAGCAGCCAAGTTCGCGGGAGGGCCGAGGAGACCCAGTACTTC. Its translation is CASSQVRGRAEETQYF.

This clonotype was counted ten times or more. The chain is built from TRBV7-2 and TRBJ2-3; 7 bases align to TRBD2. Germline assignment: CDR1 SGHTA and CDR2 FQGNSA. This CDR3 is built from 15 residues. The trim removed 5 bases at V and 3 bases at J, leaving 8 bases unmatched. The CDR3 bases are TGTGCCAGCAGCCCCGGCGGGAGCCGGACAGATACGCAGTATTTT. Protein sequence: CASSPGGSRTDTQYF. Full variable domain (outside the CDR3, taken from reference TRBV7-2 and TRBJ2-3): GAGVSQSPSNKVTEKGKDVELRCDPISGHTALYWYRQSLGQGLEFLIYFQGNSAPDKSGLPSDRFSAERTGGSVSTLTIQRTQQEDSAVYLCASSPGGSRTDTQYFGPGTRLTVL.

V and J are TRBV2 and TRBJ2-7, with 9 bases that match TRBD2. This CDR3 is 15 amino acids long. In germline, CDR1 is SNHLY, CDR2 FYNNEI. Trimming at V came to 11 bases and at J to 0 bases, leaving 11 bases not matched to a gene. This CDR3 is CAHDEKAGGSYEQYF. The CDR3, as DNA: TGTGCCCACGATGAGAAAGCGGGGGGCTCCTACGAGCAGTACTTC.

This clonotype was recorded at least ten times. V and J are TRBV13 and TRBJ1-5; weak D call: TRBD1 (5 bases). Germline CDR1 and CDR2: PRHDT and FYEKMQ (reference sequence). The CDR3 has 15 amino acids. V lost 5 bases to trimming and J lost 7 bases, with 18 bases between them. The CDR3 coding sequence is TGTGCCAGCAGCATTGCCGGGGGACTACTGCAGCCCCAGCATTTT. It translates to CASSIAGGLLQPQHF.

This clonotype has a count of ten or more. The V and J genes are TRBV6-1 and TRBJ1-5; D gene unclear. The germline V gene encodes CDR1 MNHNS and CDR2 SASEGT. The CDR3 is made up of 14 amino acids. Trimming removed 5 bases from V and 7 bases from J, with 15 bases in between. The CDR3 loop is CASSTGRYGQPQHF. The CDR3 DNA reads as TGTGCCAGCAGTACCGGACGATATGGGCAGCCCCAGCATTTT.

The V gene is TRBV20-1, the J gene TRBJ2-7; D is unresolved. Germline V gene data show CDR1 as DFQATT and CDR2 as SNEGSKA (reference sequence). The CDR3 is 14 amino acids. V lost 0 bases and J 2 bases, leaving 11 bases between the germline ends. The CDR3 protein is CSARDGRLTYEQYF. DNA of the CDR3: TGCAGTGCTAGAGATGGGCGCCTGACCTACGAGCAGTACTTC.

Many counts were recorded for this clonotype. The chain combines TRBV29-1 with TRBJ1-2, with 8 bases lining up with TRBD1. Germline V gene lookup returns CDR1 SQVTM and CDR2 ANQGSEA. J was trimmed by 6 bases and V by 1 base; bases with no gene match: 7. This CDR3 is built from 14 residues. CDR3 region: CSVEADRGVDGYTF. The CDR3 coding sequence is TGCAGCGTTGAAGCTGACAGGGGAGTGGATGGCTACACCTTC.

In this sample, this clonotype turned up many times. The chain combines TRBV7-9 with TRBJ2-5; TRBD1 or TRBD2 may be the D gene (5 bases each). V was clipped by 2 bases and J by 2 bases, with 12 bases between them. The CDR3 is 15 amino acids. Germline assignment: CDR1 SEHNR and CDR2 FQNEAQ (reference sequence). In DNA form, the CDR3 reads TGTGCCAGCAGCTTAATGGGGACGGGACAAGAGACCCAGTACTTC. It translates to CASSLMGTGQETQYF.

V is TRBV5-6 and J is TRBJ2-1; 7 bases match TRBD2. Per germline, CDR1 SGHDT and CDR2 YYEEEE. The CDR3 sequence is 13 residues long. V was clipped by 4 bases and J by 9 bases; unmatched bases: 7. CDR3 in amino acids: CASSPSRGGEQFF. The CDR3 nucleotides read TGTGCCAGCAGCCCATCCCGCGGGGGTGAGCAGTTCTTC. Based on the CDR3 plus reference TRBV5-6 and TRBJ2-1, the full variable domain is DAGVTQSPTHLIKTRGQQVTLRCSPKSGHDTVSWYQQALGQGPQFIFQYYEEEERQRGNFPDRFSGHQFPNYSSELNVNALLLGDSALYLCASSPSRGGEQFFGPGTRLTVL.

The sample holds many counts of this clonotype. This chain links TRBV20-1 with TRBJ2-3; 9 nucleotides line up with TRBD2. Germline lookup yields CDR1 DFQATT and CDR2 SNEGSKA (reference sequence). This CDR3 is 15 amino acids long. V lost 5 bases and J lost 2; bases outside the gene matches: 8. The CDR3 sequence is CSAPGTSRSTDTQYF. The CDR3 bases are TGCAGTGCTCCGGGGACTAGCAGATCCACAGATACGCAGTATTTT.

This clonotype was counted ten times or more. The genes are TRBV2 and TRBJ2-3, with 9 bases aligning to TRBD2. The junction had 8 bases not matched to a gene; V was cut back by 3 bases and J by 1 base. The germline gives CDR1 SNHLY, CDR2 FYNNEI. CDR3 size: 17 residues. This CDR3 reads CASSEPRAGGRTDTQYF. CDR3 bases: TGTGCCAGCAGTGAGCCAAGAGCGGGGGGCCGCACAGATACGCAGTATTTT.

The J gene is TRBJ1-5, the V gene TRBV12-3 or TRBV12-4, with a possible D match to TRBD1 (5 bases). V was pared by 5 bases and J by 4 bases, with 15 bases between. The CDR3 has 15 amino acids. This chain's CDR3 is CASSRYPDSNQPQHF. The CDR3 bases are TGTGCCAGCAGTCGCTACCCCGACAGTAATCAGCCCCAGCATTTT.

At least ten counts were recorded for this clonotype. The DNA for the CDR3 is TGTGCCAGCAGCTTCAGCGGGAAATACAATGAGCAGTTCTTC. It is translated as CASSFSGKYNEQFF. The J gene is TRBJ2-1, the V gene TRBV7-8; TRBD2 matches at 7 bases. This CDR3 has 14 residues. V trimming: 3 bases; J trimming: 4 bases; junction bases outside the gene matches: 3. In germline, CDR1 is SGHVS, CDR2 FQNEAQ.

This clonotype was counted ten times or more. The chain employs TRBV7-9 and TRBJ2-7, with unresolved D. The CDR3 sequence is 12 residues long. Germline V gene sequence: CDR1 SEHNR, CDR2 FQNEAQ (reference sequence). Trimming removed 7 bases from V and 3 bases from J, with 10 bases in between. The CDR3: CASTRPGYEQYF. CDR3 DNA: TGTGCCAGCACCAGACCAGGCTACGAGCAGTACTTC. Full variable domain (missing parts from reference TRBV7-9 and TRBJ2-7): DTGVSQNPRHKITKRGQNVTFRCDPISEHNRLYWYRQTLGQGPEFLTYFQNEAQLEKSRLLSDRFSAERPKGSFSTLEIQRTEQGDSAMYLCASTRPGYEQYFGPGTRLTVT.

This clonotype has ten or more counts. This chain connects TRBV6-6 to TRBJ2-2; 8 bases align to TRBD1. The CDR3 sequence is 17 residues long. V lost 2 bases and J lost 0; bases outside the gene matches: 5. Germline V gene data show CDR1 as MNHNY and CDR2 as SVGAGI (reference sequence). The chain's CDR3 is CASSYRRDRTNTGELFF. The CDR3 bases are TGTGCCAGCAGTTACCGCCGGGACAGGACGAACACCGGGGAGCTGTTTTTT.

This clonotype was seen a handful of times. This chain joins TRBV5-1 and TRBJ1-1, with TRBD1 as a possible D gene (5 bases). The germline CDR1 and CDR2 sequences are SGHRS and YFSETQ. Trimming took off 7 bases at V and 1 base at J, with 11 bases between the two ends. The CDR3 spans 13 residues. In nucleotides, the CDR3 is TGCGCCAGCGGCCCGGGGCAGAACACTGAAGCTTTCTTT. This encodes CASGPGQNTEAFF. Supplemented by reference TRBV5-1 and TRBJ1-1, the full variable domain reads KAGVTQTPRYLIKTRGQQVTLSCSPISGHRSVSWYQQTPGQGLQFLFEYFSETQRNKGNFPGRFSGRQFSNSRSEMNVSTLELGDSALYLCASGPGQNTEAFFGQGTRLTVV.

This clonotype has just a few counts. The chain links TRBV19 to TRBJ2-1; D is uncertain. Germline V gene data show CDR1 as LNHDA and CDR2 as SQIVND (reference sequence). Trimming removed 6 bases at V and 3 bases at J, with 18 bases between. This CDR3 comprises 16 residues. Here the CDR3 reads CASRVASHNLYNEQFF. The CDR3 bases are TGTGCCAGTAGGGTAGCTTCCCACAATCTCTACAATGAGCAGTTCTTC.

This sequence joins TRBV9 and TRBJ1-2; 7 bases are a match to TRBD1. The V segment lost 2 bases and the J segment 8 bases; nucleotides outside the gene matches: 6. There are 13 residues in the CDR3. Per germline, CDR1 SGDLS and CDR2 YYNGEE. This chain's CDR3 is CASSVEGARGYTF. The DNA for the CDR3 is TGTGCCAGCAGCGTGGAGGGGGCAAGAGGCTACACCTTC.

At least ten counts were recorded for this clonotype. This rearrangement joins TRBV6-1 to TRBJ2-7; 7 bases agree with TRBD1. The CDR3 is made up of 13 amino acids. Germline lookup yields CDR1 MNHNS and CDR2 SASEGT. The trim removed 5 bases at V and 7 bases at J, leaving 8 bases unmatched. CDR3 loop: CASSWDSRREQYF. The CDR3 nucleotides read TGTGCCAGCAGTTGGGACAGCCGCCGAGAGCAGTACTTC.

J is TRBJ2-1 and V is TRBV6-5, with D possibly being TRBD2 (5 bases). Germline CDR1 is MNHEY and CDR2 is SVGAGI. Trimming pared 4 bases from V and 9 bases from J, leaving 16 bases between. The CDR3 has 14 amino acids. The CDR3 DNA reads as TGTGCCAGCAGTTGGACCCCTAGCTCTGGTGAGCAGTTCTTC. Translating gives CASSWTPSSGEQFF.

This clonotype showed up just a few times. V is TRBV4-1 and J is TRBJ2-6; TRBD1 is a possible D gene (6 bases). The V gene's germline CDR1 is MGHRA and CDR2 YSYEKL. V was pared by 1 base and J by 1 base, with 11 bases between. There are 17 residues in the CDR3. CDR3 region: CASSQGLQGSGANVLTF. For the CDR3, the DNA is TGCGCCAGCAGCCAAGGACTACAGGGATCTGGGGCCAACGTCCTGACTTTC.

This clonotype was seen repeatedly, ten times or more. V is TRBV11-2 and J is TRBJ2-1; D not certain. V gave up 0 bases and J gave up 9 bases, with 9 bases separating them. Per the germline V gene, CDR1 is SGHAT and CDR2 is FQNNGV. The CDR3 consists of 13 residues. CDR3 protein: CASSLDFPPEQFF. In nucleotides, the CDR3 is TGTGCCAGCAGCTTAGATTTCCCCCCTGAGCAGTTCTTC.

This clonotype was counted a few times. This chain uses TRBV6-5 with TRBJ1-1; the match to TRBD1 covers 11 bases. Germline CDR1 is MNHEY and CDR2 is SVGAGI. The CDR3 has 17 residues. The J segment lost 4 bases and the V segment lost 2 bases, leaving 9 bases of the junction unmatched. Here the CDR3 reads CASSYTWTGGAGTEAFF. CDR3 nucleotide sequence: TGTGCCAGCAGTTACACCTGGACAGGGGGCGCGGGCACTGAAGCTTTCTTT.

The chain uses TRBV12-3 or TRBV12-4 and TRBJ2-3; D is uncertain. CDR3 length: 14 amino acids. The CDR3, as DNA: TGTGCAACGCGTACGGCGTGTGGCACAGATACGCAGTATTTT. Protein: CATRTACGTDTQYF.

The V and J genes are TRBV4-1 and TRBJ2-2; D remains ambiguous. In germline, CDR1 is MGHRA, CDR2 YSYEKL. This CDR3 comprises 15 residues. The V and J ends lost 0 bases and 6 bases respectively, with 11 bases between them. Here the CDR3 reads CASSQDSSRAGELFF. The CDR3 coding sequence is TGCGCCAGCAGCCAAGATAGCTCTCGGGCCGGGGAGCTGTTTTTT.

The gene calls are TRBV12-3 or TRBV12-4 and TRBJ2-5, with TRBD1 identical over 9 bases. The CDR3 covers 13 residues. The junction had 8 bases not matched to a gene; V was cut back by 10 bases and J by 5 bases. The DNA for the CDR3 is TGTGCCACCGCACAGGGGGCGCGGGAGACCCAGTACTTC. This codes for CATAQGARETQYF.

The chain couples TRBV5-8 to TRBJ1-5; possible D gene TRBD1, 5 bases. The CDR3 has 13 amino acids. In germline, CDR1 is SGHTS, CDR2 YDEGEE. Trimming shortened V by 7 bases and J by 3 bases, and 11 bases separated the two germline ends. The CDR3 bases are TGTGCCAGCTGGGGGAACAACAATCAGCCCCAGCATTTT. It yields the protein CASWGNNNQPQHF.

This clonotype was picked up many times. The chain links TRBV10-3 to TRBJ2-7; TRBD2 matches at 7 bases. Looked up from germline, CDR1 is ENHRY and CDR2 is SYGVKD. Trimming cost V 2 bases and J 1 base; bases outside gene matches: 2. The CDR3 is 14 residues long. The CDR3 sequence is CAISEVGRSYEQYF. The CDR3 DNA follows: TGTGCCATCAGTGAGGTCGGGAGGTCCTACGAGCAGTACTTC.

This clonotype was detected ten times or more. The chain couples TRBV9 to TRBJ1-2, with 7 positions matching TRBD1. V gave up 3 bases and J gave up 1 base; unmatched junction bases: 6. In germline, CDR1 is SGDLS, CDR2 YYNGEE. The CDR3 consists of 15 residues. CDR3 in amino acids: CASSARDSHNYGYTF. The CDR3 DNA reads as TGTGCCAGCAGCGCCCGGGACAGTCATAACTATGGCTACACCTTC. Full variable domain (rest looked up from reference TRBV9 and TRBJ1-2): DSGVTQTPKHLITATGQRVTLRCSPRSGDLSVYWYQQSLDQGLQFLIQYYNGEERAKGNILERFSAQQFPDLHSELNLSSLELGDSALYFCASSARDSHNYGYTFGSGTRLTVV.

The table lists this clonotype with many counts. This chain links TRBV7-3 with TRBJ2-7; tentatively, D is TRBD1 (6 bases). V was trimmed by 1 base and J by 6 bases, leaving 10 bases between them. CDR3 length equals 13 residues. CDR1 and CDR2 from the germline V gene are SGHTA and FQGTGA. This chain's CDR3 is CASSLNRVSEQYF. CDR3 in DNA: TGTGCCAGCAGCTTAAACAGGGTTTCCGAGCAGTACTTC.